The source of this TCR beta chain is a study of blood T cell repertoires in COVID-19. Background on the study: Acute-phase and convalescent COVID-19 samples originated in the United States, Italy and Spain. Sources were T cells, B-cell-depleted T cells, or PBMCs; the material itself was cDNA or gDNA.

Germline assignment: CDR1 SQVTM and CDR2 ANQGSEA. The CDR3 has 12 residues. V lost 5 bases to trimming and J lost 4 bases; unmatched junction nucleotides: 2. Original handling: Reference gene primer amplification gave estimated nucleated cell counts. Assay used: immunoSEQ multiplex PCR; TCRdb lists only in-frame clones, some missing. Clone size and the V and J calls come from that table; the DNA yielded D and trimming. The data hold about 180,000 clones, with roughly four fifths observed a single time. Followed over time, Seattle patients had been enrolled while infection was active. The sequencing sample was made of peripheral blood. The TCR sequence derives from a woman in her seventies with COVID-19, enrolled during active disease. The gene calls are TRBV29-1 and TRBJ2-5; 9 bases fit TRBD1. CDR3 protein: CSVSGQGETQYF. The CDR3 nucleotides read TGCAGCGTTTCGGGACAGGGAGAGACCCAGTACTTC.